This is a list of T cell receptor beta chains from one sample in a study of blood T cell repertoires in COVID-19. TCRdb keeps only in-frame clones here, not all; method: immunoSEQ multiplex PCR. The sample lists roughly 81,000 clones; about 87% were seen once. Material for sequencing was peripheral blood. The source of these receptors is a man in his forties or fifties with acute or convalescent COVID-19. The CDR3 runs from the conserved cysteine through the conserved F or W. The D gene is left open where the match is weak. The size entry is marked missing in some rows and otherwise reads once, few, many or a size class.

>.|TRBJ1-2|TRBV4-3|.|15
TGCGCCAGCAGCGAGAGCTCGCGGGGGGACTATGGCTACACCTTC
CASSESSRGDYGYTF
>.|TRBJ2-5|TRBV6-5|.|14
TGTGCCAGCAGTTACGCGTTCGATTGGGAGACCCAGTACTTC
CASSYAFDWETQYF
>.|TRBJ1-5|TRBV24-1|.|14
TGTGCCACCAGTGACTTGAGCGGGAATCAGCCCCAGCATTTT
CATSDLSGNQPQHF
>few|TRBJ1-1|TRBV14|.|16
TGTGCCAGCAGCCAAGCAGGGTTGGATATGAACACTGAAGCTTTCTTT
CASSQAGLDMNTEAFF
>.|TRBJ1-1|TRBV7-9|TRBD1|17
TGTGCCAGCAGCTTAGCTCTGGGACAGGGGGGGAACACTGAAGCTTTCTTT
CASSLALGQGGNTEAFF
>.|TRBJ2-5|TRBV7-2|.|13
TGTGCCAGCAGCCCCAGGGTCGGGGAGACCCAGTACTTC
CASSPRVGETQYF
>.|TRBJ1-2|TRBV27|TRBD1|15
TGTGCCAGTACCCCCGCGGGACAGGGAAACTATGGCTACACCTTC
CASTPAGQGNYGYTF
>.|TRBJ2-1|TRBV3-1/TRBV3-2|.|15
TGTGCCAGCAGCCCCGACGGGGGTTCATACAATGAGCAGTTCTTC
CASSPDGGSYNEQFF
>.|TRBJ2-1|TRBV15|TRBD2|18
TGTGCCACCAGCAGAGATATTAGCGGGAGGGTATCCTACAATGAGCAGTTCTTC
CATSRDISGRVSYNEQFF
>.|TRBJ2-7|TRBV19|.|14
TGTGCCAGTAGTAGGGGGACAGCGGGGGACGAGCAGTACTTC
CASSRGTAGDEQYF
>.|TRBJ1-2|TRBV30|.|14
TGTGCCTGGAACCCAGTAGAGTGGGGCTCTGGCTACACCTTC
CAWNPVEWGSGYTF
>.|TRBJ1-2|TRBV29-1|.|14
TGCAGCGTTCGGCTGGTGGAGGGGAACTATGGCTACACCTTC
CSVRLVEGNYGYTF
>.|TRBJ2-1|TRBV7-3|TRBD1|14
TGTGCCAGCAGCTCCCGGACAGGGGGTCATGAGCAGTTCTTC
CASSSRTGGHEQFF
>.|TRBJ1-3|TRBV14|.|12
TGTGCCAGCAGCCAAGTATCAAACACCATATATTTT
CASSQVSNTIYF
>.|TRBJ2-7|TRBV6-1|.|15
TGTGCCAGCAGTGAAGGGACGCCGGGGACCTACGAGCAGTACTTC
CASSEGTPGTYEQYF
>.|TRBJ2-3|TRBV29-1|.|13
TGCAGCGTTGCCGGGGGTGACACAGATACGCAGTATTTT
CSVAGGDTDTQYF
>.|TRBJ2-7|TRBV12-5|TRBD2|14
TGTGCTAGTCCCACTAGCGGACTACCCTACGAGCAGTACTTC
CASPTSGLPYEQYF
>.|TRBJ1-2|TRBV12-3/TRBV12-4|.|13
TGTGCCAGCAGTTTAGCCGGACTGGAGGGCTACACCTTC
CASSLAGLEGYTF
>.|TRBJ1-2|TRBV15|TRBD1|16
TGTGCCACCAGCAGAGCACAGGGGGCGCTGGTCTATGGCTACACCTTC
CATSRAQGALVYGYTF
>.|TRBJ1-2|TRBV19|.|15
TGTGCCAGTAGTATTCGGCAGGGTTTCGGCTATGGCTACACCTTC
CASSIRQGFGYGYTF
>.|TRBJ2-1|TRBV10-3|TRBD2|14
TGTGCCATCAGTGATACTAGCGCGCCCAATGAGCAGTTCTTC
CAISDTSAPNEQFF
>.|TRBJ1-1|TRBV5-1|TRBD1|15
TGCGCCAGCAGCTTGGCGACAGGGCAAGGGACTGAAGCTTTCTTT
CASSLATGQGTEAFF
>.|TRBJ1-5|TRBV7-3|TRBD1|15
TGTGCCAGCAGCTTGGAGGACAGGGGGCGGCAGCCCCAGCATTTT
CASSLEDRGRQPQHF
>.|TRBJ1-5|TRBV5-1|.|15
TGCGCCAGCAGCTTGGAGGGCGCGGGGGATCAGCCCCAGCATTTT
CASSLEGAGDQPQHF
>few|TRBJ1-1|TRBV5-6|TRBD1|17
TGTGCCAGCAGCTTCCCGACAGGGGGTGTAATGAACACTGAAGCTTTCTTT
CASSFPTGGVMNTEAFF
>.|TRBJ2-1|TRBV5-1|.|13
TGCGCCAGCAGCCTAGGGCCGGGGGATGAGCAGTTCTTC
CASSLGPGDEQFF
>.|TRBJ1-2|TRBV6-6|.|14
TGTGCCAGCACCTCCAGCGGAGATCCCTATGGCTACACCTTC
CASTSSGDPYGYTF
>.|TRBJ1-1|TRBV19|TRBD1|17
TGTGCCAGTCAGTCGTTGGACAGGGGGCGCGAGAACACTGAAGCTTTCTTT
CASQSLDRGRENTEAFF
>once|TRBJ2-3|TRBV4-1|.|17
TGCGCCAGCAGCCAAGAGCCCCTTAGGGGGAGCACAGATACGCAGTATTTT
CASSQEPLRGSTDTQYF
>.|TRBJ2-7|TRBV7-3|TRBD2|14
TGTGCCAGCAGCCCGAGCGGGGTCTCCTACGAGCAGTACTTC
CASSPSGVSYEQYF
>.|TRBJ1-5|TRBV18|.|14
TGTGCCAGCTCACCGGGGGGTAGCAATCAGCCCCAGCATTTT
CASSPGGSNQPQHF
>.|TRBJ2-3|TRBV30|TRBD1|14
TGTGCCTGGAGTAGGGACAGTAGCACAGATACGCAGTATTTT
CAWSRDSSTDTQYF
>.|TRBJ2-2|TRBV19|.|11
TGTGCCAGTAGTATATTAGGGGAGCTGTTTTTT
CASSILGELFF
>once|TRBJ1-2|TRBV5-4|.|15
TGTGCCAGCAGCTTGGCCGGGCAGGGATACTATGGCTACACCTTC
CASSLAGQGYYGYTF
>.|TRBJ1-2|TRBV11-2|TRBD1|14
TGTGCCAGCAGCCCCGGGACAGGGGGCGACGGCTACACCTTC
CASSPGTGGDGYTF
>.|TRBJ2-3|TRBV3-1/TRBV3-2|TRBD1|16
TGTGCCAGCAGCCAAGGTGGGGACAGGTACACAGATACGCAGTATTTT
CASSQGGDRYTDTQYF
>.|TRBJ1-4|TRBV24-1|TRBD1|16
TGTGCCACCAGTGATGCCGGGACAGGGGGCAATGAAAAACTGTTTTTT
CATSDAGTGGNEKLFF
>.|TRBJ2-7|TRBV4-3|.|17
TGCGCCAGCAGCCAAGATTTTCCAGGGGCCCCTGTATACGAGCAGTACTTC
CASSQDFPGAPVYEQYF
>.|TRBJ1-1|TRBV27|.|13
TGTGCCAGCAGCCGGACAGTTGGCACTGAAGCTTTCTTT
CASSRTVGTEAFF
>.|TRBJ1-6|TRBV27|.|16
TGTGCCAGCAGTTTTCTAGGAGGCTCCTATAATTCACCCCTCCACTTT
CASSFLGGSYNSPLHF
>.|TRBJ1-4|TRBV5-4|.|15
TGTGCCAGCAGCTTGAGGCAGGGTCCTAATGAAAAACTGTTTTTT
CASSLRQGPNEKLFF
>.|TRBJ1-1|TRBV7-8|TRBD1|13
TGTGCCAGCAGGCAGGGGGTAAACACTGAAGCTTTCTTT
CASRQGVNTEAFF
>once|TRBJ1-2|TRBV7-9|.|14
TGTGCCAGCAGCTTGACCACGGGGAACTATGGCTACACCTTC
CASSLTTGNYGYTF
>.|TRBJ1-5|TRBV5-1|TRBD1|16
TGCGCCAGCAGCTTGCCGGGACAGCCCTCCAATCAGCCCCAGCATTTT
CASSLPGQPSNQPQHF